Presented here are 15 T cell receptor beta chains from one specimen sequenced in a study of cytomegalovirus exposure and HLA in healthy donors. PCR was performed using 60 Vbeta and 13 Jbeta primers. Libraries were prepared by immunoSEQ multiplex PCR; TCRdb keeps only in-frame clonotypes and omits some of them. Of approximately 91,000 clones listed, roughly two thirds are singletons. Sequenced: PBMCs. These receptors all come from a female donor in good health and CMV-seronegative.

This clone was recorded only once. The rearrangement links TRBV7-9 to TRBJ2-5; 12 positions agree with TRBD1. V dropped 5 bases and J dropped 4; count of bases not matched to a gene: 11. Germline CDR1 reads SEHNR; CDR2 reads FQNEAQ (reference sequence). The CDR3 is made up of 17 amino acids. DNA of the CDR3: TGTGCCAGCAGCCCGGGACAGGGGGCCTGGTTGTTAGAGACCCAGTACTTC. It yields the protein CASSPGQGAWLLETQYF.

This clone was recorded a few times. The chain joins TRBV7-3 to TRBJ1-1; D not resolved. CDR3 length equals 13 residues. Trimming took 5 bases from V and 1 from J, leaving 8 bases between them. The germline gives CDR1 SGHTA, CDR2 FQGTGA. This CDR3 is CASSPSQNTEAFF. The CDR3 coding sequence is TGTGCCAGCAGCCCGAGTCAGAACACTGAAGCTTTCTTT.

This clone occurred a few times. CDR3: CASTSLAGDYNEQFF. The CDR3 region has the DNA TGTGCCAGTACCTCGCTAGCGGGAGACTACAATGAGCAGTTCTTC. The chain has TRBV19 and TRBJ2-1; TRBD2 matches at 10 bases. Germline V CDR1 and CDR2: LNHDA, SQIVND (reference sequence). J was trimmed by 3 bases and V by 7 bases; bases with no gene match: 6. The CDR3 loop spans 15 amino acids.

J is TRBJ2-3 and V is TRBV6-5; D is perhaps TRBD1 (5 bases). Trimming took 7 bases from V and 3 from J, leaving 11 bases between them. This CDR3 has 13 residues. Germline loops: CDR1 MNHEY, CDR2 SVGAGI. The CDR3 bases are TGTGCCAGCACCAAACCAGGGACAGATACGCAGTATTTT. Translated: CASTKPGTDTQYF.

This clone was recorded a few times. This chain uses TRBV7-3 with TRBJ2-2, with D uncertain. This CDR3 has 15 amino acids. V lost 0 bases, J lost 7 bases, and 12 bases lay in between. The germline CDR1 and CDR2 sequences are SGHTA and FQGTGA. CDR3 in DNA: TGTGCCAGCAGCTTAACCAATACAGTGGGCGGGGAGCTGTTTTTT. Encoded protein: CASSLTNTVGGELFF.

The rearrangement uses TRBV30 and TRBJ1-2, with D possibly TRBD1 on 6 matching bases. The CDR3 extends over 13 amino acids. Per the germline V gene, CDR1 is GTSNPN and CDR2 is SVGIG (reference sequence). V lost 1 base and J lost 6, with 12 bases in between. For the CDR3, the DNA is TGTGCCTGGAGTGGCCAGGGGACCGATGGCTACACCTTC. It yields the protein CAWSGQGTDGYTF.

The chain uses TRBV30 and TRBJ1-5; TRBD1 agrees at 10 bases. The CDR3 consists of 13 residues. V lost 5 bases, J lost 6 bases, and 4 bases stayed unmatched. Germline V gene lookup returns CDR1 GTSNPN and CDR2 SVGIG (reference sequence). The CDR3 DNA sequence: TGTGCCTGGGGAGACAGGGGGCTTCAGCCCCAGCATTTT. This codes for CAWGDRGLQPQHF.

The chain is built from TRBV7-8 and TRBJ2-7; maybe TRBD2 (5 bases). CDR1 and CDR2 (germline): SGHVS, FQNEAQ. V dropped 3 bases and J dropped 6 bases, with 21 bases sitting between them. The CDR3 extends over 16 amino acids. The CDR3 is CASSFRTYPQSGEQYF. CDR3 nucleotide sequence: TGTGCCAGCAGCTTTCGGACTTATCCACAGTCTGGCGAGCAGTACTTC.

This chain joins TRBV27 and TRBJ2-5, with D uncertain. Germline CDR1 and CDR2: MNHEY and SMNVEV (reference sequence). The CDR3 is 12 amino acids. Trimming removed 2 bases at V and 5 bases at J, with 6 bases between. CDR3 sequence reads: CASSLMSETQYF. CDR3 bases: TGTGCCAGCAGTTTAATGAGCGAGACCCAGTACTTC.

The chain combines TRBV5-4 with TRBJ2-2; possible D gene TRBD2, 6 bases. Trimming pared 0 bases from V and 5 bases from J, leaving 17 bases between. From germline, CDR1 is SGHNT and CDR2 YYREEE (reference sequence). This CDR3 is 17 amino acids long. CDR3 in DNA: TGTGCCAGCAGCTTGGGAGGGAGGCCTGGGAATACCGGGGAGCTGTTTTTT. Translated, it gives CASSLGGRPGNTGELFF.

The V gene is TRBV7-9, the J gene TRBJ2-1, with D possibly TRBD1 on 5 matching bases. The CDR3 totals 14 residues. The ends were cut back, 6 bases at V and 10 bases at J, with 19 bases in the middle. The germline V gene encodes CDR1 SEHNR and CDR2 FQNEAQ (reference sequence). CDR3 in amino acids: CASSSQGMEGEQFF. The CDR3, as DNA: TGTGCCAGCAGTTCTCAGGGAATGGAAGGGGAGCAGTTCTTC. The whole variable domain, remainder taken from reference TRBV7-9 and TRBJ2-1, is DTGVSQNPRHKITKRGQNVTFRCDPISEHNRLYWYRQTLGQGPEFLTYFQNEAQLEKSRLLSDRFSAERPKGSFSTLEIQRTEQGDSAMYLCASSSQGMEGEQFFGPGTRLTVL.

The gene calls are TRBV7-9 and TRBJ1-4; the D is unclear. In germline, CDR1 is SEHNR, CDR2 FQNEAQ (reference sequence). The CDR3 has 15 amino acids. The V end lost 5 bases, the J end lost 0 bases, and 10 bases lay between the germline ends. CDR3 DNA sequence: TGTGCCAGCAGCCCACACAGTTCAACTAATGAAAAACTGTTTTTT. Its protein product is CASSPHSSTNEKLFF.

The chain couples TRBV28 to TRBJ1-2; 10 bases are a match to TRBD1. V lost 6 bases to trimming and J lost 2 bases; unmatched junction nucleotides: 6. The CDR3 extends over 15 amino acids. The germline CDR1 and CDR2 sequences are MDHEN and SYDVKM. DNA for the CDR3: TGTGCCAGCAGCCGCGGGACAGGGGCGAACTATGGCTACACCTTC. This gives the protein CASSRGTGANYGYTF.

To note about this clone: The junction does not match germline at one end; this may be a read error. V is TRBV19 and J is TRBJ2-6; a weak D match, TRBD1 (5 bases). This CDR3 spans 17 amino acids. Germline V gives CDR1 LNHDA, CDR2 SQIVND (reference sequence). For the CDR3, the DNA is TGTGACAGTATAGGGGTTAAGAGAGCGTCTGGGGCCAACGTCCTGACTTTC. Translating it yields CDSIGVKRASGANVLTF.

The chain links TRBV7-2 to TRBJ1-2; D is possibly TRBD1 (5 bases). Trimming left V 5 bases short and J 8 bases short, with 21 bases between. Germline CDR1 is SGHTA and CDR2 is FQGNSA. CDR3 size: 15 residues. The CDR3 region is CASSPQSSGEGGYTF. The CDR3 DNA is TGTGCCAGCAGCCCACAATCGTCGGGGGAAGGAGGCTACACCTTC.